A selection of T cell receptor beta chains follows, all from one sample in a study of CD8 T cell repertoires and HIV-1 epitope variants. Profiled with immunoSEQ multiplex PCR; TCRdb holds only in-frame clones, not every one. The sample has approximately 6,300 clones; less than 75% are singletons. No antigen has been identified for these receptors. Input material: cultured CD8+ T cells derived from PBMCs. The receptors derive from a male donor with HIV. Both conserved end residues are trimmed from each CDR3.

TRBV28 ASSPRTSGREQY
TRBV5-6 ASSLGPNTGELF
TRBV5-1 ASNSGNTIY
TRBV9 ASSVDPSGRSLSYEQY
TRBV6-1 ASFRGGSAQY
TRBV4-3 ASSQDTSGGASEQF
TRBV25-1 ASRPASSYNEQF
TRBV9 ASSVAVGTDEKLF
TRBV10-2 ASSDSSGGQGEQF
TRBV29-1 SAQTSGMGYEQF
TRBV2 ASSQDSQGNQPQH
TRBV4-1 ASSQLAGDHEQY
TRBV5-1 ASRGGYEQY
TRBV7-9 ASSLAVWASGGKNEQF
TRBV5-1 ASSLPSGSNEQF
TRBV9 ASSVEGSYEQY
TRBV28 ASSLWEREDNEQF
TRBV19 ASTMGAGGRNEQF
TRBV30 AWRWGYGYT